This TCR beta chain was found in a study of tumor-infiltrating lymphocytes in primary liver carcinoma (dated by TCRdb to 2017 to 2019). Concerning the study at large: Of the five patients, three men and two women aged 30 to 69 years, four had hepatocellular carcinoma and one had combined HCC and intrahepatic cholangiocarcinoma. The five patients had tumors staged T1-T3 N0M0, with maximum diameters ranging from about 4.2 to 10 cm. Each sample produced roughly 3.65 to 7.13 million productive TCRbeta reads, and read depth showed no significant difference between tissue types. Across five regions of each liver tumor, along with adjacent normal tissue and blood, the study brought together TCRbeta repertoire sequencing, expression microarrays and whole-exome sequencing. A total of approximately 35 specimens from 5 patients, comprising some 25 tumor regions, 5 adjacent noncancerous liver tissues and 5 peripheral blood samples, were covered by TCRbeta repertoire sequencing. Reproducibility between technical replicate repertoires was high, with correlation coefficients above 0.95 and mean shared-clone rates roughly 0.86.

Results and caveats for the whole study, not just this receptor: Consistent with antigen-driven expansion, pairs of tumor regions showed higher repertoire overlap (mean around 36%) than either tumor-adjacent pairs (approximately 17%) or tumor-blood pairs (roughly 15%). A significantly larger repertoire fraction was made up by the top 250 clones in tumors than in blood (p = 0.039). Because only the TCR beta chain was sequenced and unpaired alpha chains were not captured, true repertoire diversity is likely underestimated. Because the samples were bulk and unsorted, CD4+ and CD8+ T cell repertoires could not be compared. With just 4 to 6 patients in the study, the authors point out that the findings should be validated in a larger study.

In regard to this clonotype: Its binding antigen is unknown. Compared with germline, one end of the junction differs, possibly owing to a read error.

TCRbeta-specific cDNA was reverse-transcribed from 500 to 550 ng total RNA using a constant-region primer and ProtoScript II reverse transcriptase. Construction of the TCRbeta libraries relied on three nested rounds of multiplex PCR, following a slightly modified ARM-PCR procedure. The first two PCR rounds used multiplex TRBV1-TRBV30 forward primers with a Cbeta reverse primer, each for roughly 10 cycles. Sample barcodes and Illumina adapters were added in a final 25-cycle PCR using Deep VentR polymerase. Before sequencing, amplicons of 200-500 bp were purified from gel using a QIAquick gel extraction kit. TCRbeta amplicons were sequenced on an Illumina HiSeq 2500 with 250-bp paired-end reads. As for the original processing: Reads were quality-trimmed with Trimmomatic v0.33, and paired reads were merged with FLASH v1.2.11 to recover full CDR3 sequences. V, D and J germline segments were assigned to the rearranged TCRbeta sequences by MiGEC v1.2.1b. Clonotype statistics and Shannon-Wiener diversity indices were calculated with VDJtools v1.0.0. To reduce sampling bias, subsequent analyses other than the diversity analysis used only the 250 most abundant clonotypes in each sample. TCRdb itself trimmed the public reads at Q25 with fastp, ran MiXCR and retained productive beta chains. Rows with one shared CDR3 protein collapse into an entry with the most common genes and DNA. None of the V and J calls come from the authors' own analysis; TCRdb made them. A total of over 75,000 distinct CDR3 sequences appear in this sample, roughly 70% of them only once. Around 25% of the sample goes to the ten largest clones.

Total RNA and DNA were co-extracted without cell sorting from approximately 22-30 mg of bulk tissue using the AllPrep DNA/RNA mini kit. Surgical resection was performed in China between 2015 and early 2016 on about 5 patients with histopathologically diagnosed primary liver carcinoma. At the time of sampling, the patients had chronic HBV infection and had not received any treatment. Each fresh piece of tumor and adjacent tissue was cut in two, with one half stored in RNAlater at -80 degrees C and the other half sent for histology. Spanning cysteine to phenylalanine, the CDR3 consists of 12 amino acids. This entry keeps only the CDR3 DNA: 36 bases, framed from base 1. Looking up the germline V gene yields CDR1 SGHDN and CDR2 FVKESK.

This TCR derives from a man aged 40-49 years with primary liver carcinoma and hepatitis B virus infection. The specimen was tumor-adjacent normal liver tissue. The sequence joins TRBV14 to TRBJ1-1, with the D gene uncertain. The CDR3 protein is CVSSQDRAETFF. The DNA sequence follows: TGTGTCAGCAGCCAAGACCGGGCCGAAACTTTCTTT.